The 21 T cell receptor beta chains listed next were all sequenced from one sample in a study of cytotoxic CD8 clonotypes in ibrutinib-treated CLL. The assay was immunoSEQ multiplex PCR, and TCRdb's table has in-frame clones only and misses some. The profile shows 110,000 to 150,000 clones, about three quarters of them singletons. Sequences were derived from PBMCs, sampled after 24 months of ibrutinib treatment. The receptor set was obtained from a human donor with chronic lymphocytic leukemia.

CDR3 sequence (DNA): TGTGCCAGCGCTAGCGGGAGTCTTGTCGCCTACAATGAGCAGTTCTTC. This encodes CASASGSLVAYNEQFF. The chain uses TRBV28 and TRBJ2-1; TRBD2 aligns across 10 bases. V dropped 8 bases and J dropped 2; count of bases not matched to a gene: 9. Germline CDR1 is MDHEN and CDR2 is SYDVKM. The CDR3 runs 16 residues. Supplemented by reference TRBV28 and TRBJ2-1, the full variable domain reads DVKVTQSSRYLVKRTGEKVFLECVQDMDHENMFWYRQDPGLGLRLIYFSYDVKMKEKGDIPEGYSVSREKKERFSLILESASTNQTSMYLCASASGSLVAYNEQFFGPGTRLTVL.

There are a few counts of this clone. The chain couples TRBV11-2 to TRBJ2-7; D perhaps matches TRBD2 (5 bases). V was shortened by 5 bases and J by 3 bases, with 14 bases between the two germline ends. Germline CDR1 and CDR2: SGHAT and FQNNGV. The CDR3 is made up of 14 amino acids. DNA for the CDR3: TGTGCCAGCAGCGACCCCTCTGGGAGCTACGAGCAGTACTTC. The encoded protein is CASSDPSGSYEQYF.

The chain recombines TRBV28 with TRBJ2-1, with 11 bases identical to TRBD2. J gave up 1 base and V 6 bases, and 11 bases lay outside the gene matches. CDR3 size: 18 residues. Germline V gene lookup returns CDR1 MDHEN and CDR2 SYDVKM. DNA for the CDR3: TGTGCCAGCAGCCCCGGGGTTAGCGGGAGGGGTTCCTACAATGAGCAGTTCTTC. It specifies CASSPGVSGRGSYNEQFF.

The chain joins TRBV28 to TRBJ2-7, with 8 bases identical to TRBD2. J lost 4 bases, V lost 7 bases, and 12 bases had no gene match. Germline V gene data show CDR1 as MDHEN and CDR2 as SYDVKM. The CDR3 sequence is 15 residues long. CDR3 coding DNA: TGTGCCAGCACCCCAGCAAACTTAGCGGGATACGAGCAGTACTTC. It translates to CASTPANLAGYEQYF.

The chain recombines TRBV30 with TRBJ1-1; D may be TRBD1 (6 bases). CDR3 size: 13 residues. CDR1 and CDR2 (germline): GTSNPN, SVGIG (reference sequence). Trimming took off 0 bases at V and 8 bases at J, with 13 bases between the two ends. CDR3 protein: CAWSVSIQGEAFF. In nucleotides, the CDR3 is TGTGCCTGGAGTGTCTCCATACAGGGCGAAGCTTTCTTT.

The chain joins TRBV2 to TRBJ2-1; no firm D call. The CDR3 is made up of 13 amino acids. V lost 4 bases to trimming and J lost 12 bases, with 16 bases between them. Germline-derived CDR1 and CDR2 are SNHLY and FYNNEI. The CDR3: CASSAATPPLQFF. CDR3 DNA sequence: TGTGCCAGCAGTGCCGCGACCCCGCCCCTGCAGTTCTTC.

The chain carries TRBV11-3 and TRBJ2-2; tentative D call: TRBD2 (6 bases). Germline assignment: CDR1 SGHNT and CDR2 YENEEA. With 2 bases removed from V and 0 bases from J, the gap between germline ends came to 13 bases. This CDR3 is 17 amino acids long. This CDR3 is CASSLFGGEANTGELFF. The DNA for the CDR3 is TGTGCCAGCAGCTTATTCGGGGGTGAGGCGAACACCGGGGAGCTGTTTTTT.

The chain combines TRBV6-5 with TRBJ2-7; TRBD1 is a possible D gene (5 bases). Germline CDR1 and CDR2: MNHEY and SVGAGI. This CDR3 contains 14 residues. V was trimmed by 5 bases and J by 6 bases, leaving 17 bases between them. In DNA form, the CDR3 reads TGTGCCAGCAGTCAGGGTCTCGTGTTGGGCGAGCAGTACTTC. The encoded protein is CASSQGLVLGEQYF.

The rearrangement links TRBV27 to TRBJ1-2, with 7 bases aligning to TRBD1. The V gene's germline CDR1 is MNHEY and CDR2 SMNVEV (reference sequence). Losses at the gene ends were 6 bases for V and 8 bases for J; bases not matched to a gene: 12. This CDR3 region has 14 residues. The DNA of the CDR3 is TGTGCCAGCAGCTCCGGACAGGCTGTGGGCGGCTACACCTTC. This gives the protein CASSSGQAVGGYTF.

The chain couples TRBV6-6 to TRBJ2-7, with 8 bases lining up with TRBD1. The CDR3 is 15 amino acids. Germline lookup yields CDR1 MNHNY and CDR2 SVGAGI (reference sequence). The trim removed 2 bases at V and 5 bases at J, leaving 8 bases unmatched. CDR3 coding DNA: TGTGCCAGCAGTTACCCCGGACAGGGCGCCAACGAGCAGTACTTC. This gives the protein CASSYPGQGANEQYF.

The rearrangement joins TRBV10-2 to TRBJ1-5, with a weak D call TRBD1 (5 bases). The length of the CDR3 is 13 residues. CDR1 and CDR2 (germline): WSHSY, SAAADI. The V end lost 7 bases, the J end lost 6 bases, and 13 bases lay between the germline ends. The CDR3 protein is CASTETAVQPQHF. CDR3 sequence (DNA): TGCGCCAGCACCGAGACAGCGGTTCAGCCCCAGCATTTT.

This clone was counted a few times. The chain uses TRBV14 and TRBJ1-2; D is ambiguous. The CDR3 covers 13 residues. CDR1 and CDR2 from the germline V gene are SGHDN and FVKESK. V was cut by 3 bases and J by 0 bases, with 5 bases left in between. The CDR3, as DNA: TGTGCCAGCAGCCAGCAGGCTAACTATGGCTACACCTTC. This encodes CASSQQANYGYTF.

This clone has ten or more counts. The V and J genes are TRBV5-8 and TRBJ2-1; unclear D gene. With 4 bases removed from V and 12 bases from J, the gap between germline ends came to 14 bases. Germline V gene sequence: CDR1 SGHTS, CDR2 YDEGEE. The CDR3 is made up of 12 amino acids. CDR3: CASSPDPVGQFF. Written as DNA, the CDR3 is TGTGCCAGCAGCCCCGACCCGGTGGGGCAGTTCTTC.

This clone was recorded a few times. V and J are TRBV28 and TRBJ2-3; tentative D call: TRBD1 (5 bases). The germline V and J ends were trimmed by 7 bases and 2 bases, with 10 bases remaining between them. Looked up from germline, CDR1 is MDHEN and CDR2 is SYDVKM. This CDR3 region has 13 residues. The CDR3 DNA follows: TGTGCCAGCACCGGACAACCCACAGATACGCAGTATTTT. This codes for CASTGQPTDTQYF.

The chain is built from TRBV4-1 and TRBJ1-1; D uncertain. CDR1 is MGHRA and CDR2 is YSYEKL in the germline V gene. V was trimmed by 4 bases and J by 5 bases, leaving 14 bases between them. The CDR3 length is 14 residues. The CDR3 is CASSPGLKGTEAFF. The CDR3 coding sequence is TGCGCCAGCAGCCCCGGGCTGAAGGGAACTGAAGCTTTCTTT.

V is TRBV5-8 and J is TRBJ1-4; D is uncertain. Trimming took 0 bases from V and 5 from J, leaving 8 bases between them. This CDR3 is built from 14 residues. Germline lookup yields CDR1 SGHTS and CDR2 YDEGEE. CDR3 sequence: CASSLGQANEKLFF. The DNA of the CDR3 is TGTGCCAGCAGCTTGGGCCAGGCAAATGAAAAACTGTTTTTT.

The chain couples TRBV11-2 to TRBJ2-2; D uncertain. Germline V lookup: CDR1 SGHAT, CDR2 FQNNGV. The CDR3 has 13 amino acids. V lost 5 bases, J lost 7 bases, and 11 bases lay in between. CDR3 coding DNA: TGTGCCAGCAGCCCCAGGACGGTCGGGGAGCTGTTTTTT. This encodes CASSPRTVGELFF.

This clone came up a few times. The chain recombines TRBV2 with TRBJ1-1; maybe TRBD1 (5 bases). The CDR3 consists of 15 residues. The V and J ends lost 4 bases and 2 bases respectively, with 14 bases between them. Germline CDR1 is SNHLY and CDR2 is FYNNEI. CDR3 nucleotide sequence: TGTGCCAGCAGTGGGGTTTGGGGGATTAACACTGAAGCTTTCTTT. Translated: CASSGVWGINTEAFF.

The chain uses TRBV21-1 and TRBJ2-1; TRBD2 is the table's D call and was not checked against the DNA. TRBV21-1 counts as a pseudogene. The length of the CDR3 is 18 residues. The CDR3 nucleotides read TGTGCCAGCAGCAAAGGATGGCGAGGCCCCATATCCTACAATGAGCAGTTCTTC. Translating gives CASSKGWRGPISYNEQFF.

The chain joins TRBV5-1 to TRBJ2-4; 11 bases match TRBD2. J gave up 0 bases and V 0 bases, and 14 bases lay outside the gene matches. CDR3 length: 21 amino acids. CDR1 and CDR2 from the germline V gene are SGHRS and YFSETQ. The CDR3 loop reads CASSLGARWVAGGPAKNIQYF. The CDR3 coding sequence is TGCGCCAGCAGCTTGGGGGCCCGGTGGGTAGCGGGAGGGCCAGCCAAAAACATTCAGTACTTC.

This clone was picked up one time. The chain carries TRBV27 and TRBJ2-5, with unresolved D. This CDR3 contains 13 residues. Germline lookup yields CDR1 MNHEY and CDR2 SMNVEV (reference sequence). The V end was cut by 3 bases, the J end by 1 base, with 6 bases between. In DNA, the CDR3 is TGTGCCAGCAGTTTTCGGATCCAAGAGACCCAGTACTTC. This codes for CASSFRIQETQYF.